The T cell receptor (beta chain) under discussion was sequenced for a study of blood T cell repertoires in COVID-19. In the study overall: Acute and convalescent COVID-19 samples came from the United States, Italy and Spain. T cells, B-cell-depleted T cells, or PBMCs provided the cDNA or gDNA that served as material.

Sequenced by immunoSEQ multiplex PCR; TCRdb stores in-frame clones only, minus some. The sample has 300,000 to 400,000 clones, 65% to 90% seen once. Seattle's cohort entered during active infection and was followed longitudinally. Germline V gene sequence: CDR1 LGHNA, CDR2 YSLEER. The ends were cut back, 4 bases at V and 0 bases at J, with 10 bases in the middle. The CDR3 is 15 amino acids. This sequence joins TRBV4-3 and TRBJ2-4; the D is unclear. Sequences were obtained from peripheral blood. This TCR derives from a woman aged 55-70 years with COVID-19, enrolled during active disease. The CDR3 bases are TGCGCCAGCAGCCCCTACCCAGGAGCCAAAAACATTCAGTACTTC. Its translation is CASSPYPGAKNIQYF.